The clone carrying this T cell receptor (beta chain) was detected a few times. These data are taken from a study of blood T cell repertoires in COVID-19. At the level of the study: Acute and convalescent COVID-19 specimens originated in the United States, Italy and Spain. T cells, B-cell-depleted T cells, or PBMCs supplied cDNA or gDNA.

Germline CDR1 is SNHLY and CDR2 is FYNNEI. CDR3 length: 15 residues. V lost 3 bases to trimming and J lost 5 bases; unmatched junction nucleotides: 5. Under the authors' procedure: Amplification from reference gene primers served as the basis for estimated nucleated cell counts. Assay: immunoSEQ multiplex PCR; the TCRdb copy retains only in-frame clones and omits some. The D gene and trimming were derived from the DNA, and the V and J assignments and clone size from that table. The table records a few hundred thousand clones, more than 70% of them present only once. Sequenced input: peripheral blood. The sequence was collected from a woman aged 45-65 years with acute or convalescent COVID-19. The chain recombines TRBV2 with TRBJ2-2; TRBD1 matches at 8 bases. CDR3 nucleotide sequence: TGTGCCAGCAGTGACCCGGGACAGGTAACCGGGGAGCTGTTTTTT. Its protein is CASSDPGQVTGELFF.